What follows are 6 T cell receptor beta chains derived from one specimen sequenced in a study of molecular identifiers for immune sequencing clone quantification. TCRdb reprocessed the PCR reads with MiXCR, giving one entry per CDR3 protein. The sample lists over 600,000 distinct CDR3 sequences, just under 20% occurring once. Sequenced input: naive CD8+ T cells from blood, with Jurkat cell RNA spiked in. Sample subset: FACS-sorted CD8+CD4-CCR7+CD45RA+ naive T cells. Source of these receptors: a human donor in good health. Some libraries in this study had Jurkat cell RNA spiked in.

This clonotype was seen many times. The V call is TRBV5-6, the J call TRBJ1-1; tentative D call: TRBD1 (6 bases). The V gene lost 3 bases and the J gene lost 7 bases, with 13 bases spanning the gap. The CDR3 runs 13 residues. From germline, CDR1 is SGHDT and CDR2 YYEEEE. CDR3 in DNA: TGTGCCAGCAGCTGGAGACAGGAACTTGAAGCTTTCTTT. Translated, it gives CASSWRQELEAFF.

This clonotype occurred many times. The CDR3 nucleotides are TGCAGCGTTGCCCCAGCAGCAGGCCCTAGGGAGCAGTACTTC. Its translation is CSVAPAAGPREQYF. This chain uses TRBV29-1 with TRBJ2-7, with D hard to call. This CDR3 has 14 residues. In germline, CDR1 is SQVTM, CDR2 ANQGSEA. Trimming shortened V by 4 bases and J by 7 bases, and 20 bases separated the two germline ends.

The table lists this clonotype with many counts. J is TRBJ2-3 and V is TRBV14; TRBD2 matches 10 bases. CDR3 size: 16 residues. In germline, CDR1 is SGHDN, CDR2 FVKESK. The trim removed 2 bases at V and 6 bases at J, leaving 8 bases unmatched. CDR3 loop: CASSQQSGGASDTQYF. The DNA for the CDR3 is TGTGCCAGCAGCCAACAAAGCGGGGGGGCCTCGGATACGCAGTATTTT.

A few counts support this clonotype. The chain combines TRBV18 with TRBJ2-3; the match to TRBD2 covers 14 bases. The CDR3 sequence is 17 residues long. Looked up from germline, CDR1 is KGHSH and CDR2 is LQKENI. J gave up 2 bases and V 3 bases, and 4 bases lay outside the gene matches. CDR3 amino acids: CASSPTSGREITDTQYF. The CDR3 bases are TGTGCCAGCTCACCGACTAGCGGGAGGGAAATCACAGATACGCAGTATTTT.

To note about this clonotype: A read error may be the cause here, since a much bigger clone is one base away. The chain couples TRBV4-3 to TRBJ1-5, with D maybe TRBD1 (5 bases). Germline V CDR1 and CDR2: LGHNA, YSLEER. The CDR3 runs 15 residues. CDR3 sequence reads: CACSQDKRGGQPQHF. The CDR3 DNA is TGCGCCTGCAGCCAAGATAAGAGGGGAGGTCAGCCCCAGCATTTT.

Concerning this clonotype itself: Just one base apart from a much larger clone, this may be a read error. The chain joins TRBV6-6 to TRBJ2-5; D remains unclear. Germline V gene data show CDR1 as MNHNY and CDR2 as SVGAGI (reference sequence). Trimming removed 11 bases at V and 0 bases at J, with 13 bases between. CDR3 length: 13 amino acids. CDR3 loop: CACKPEYQETQYF. For the CDR3, the DNA is TGTGCCTGCAAACCGGAGTACCAAGAGACCCAGTACTTC.